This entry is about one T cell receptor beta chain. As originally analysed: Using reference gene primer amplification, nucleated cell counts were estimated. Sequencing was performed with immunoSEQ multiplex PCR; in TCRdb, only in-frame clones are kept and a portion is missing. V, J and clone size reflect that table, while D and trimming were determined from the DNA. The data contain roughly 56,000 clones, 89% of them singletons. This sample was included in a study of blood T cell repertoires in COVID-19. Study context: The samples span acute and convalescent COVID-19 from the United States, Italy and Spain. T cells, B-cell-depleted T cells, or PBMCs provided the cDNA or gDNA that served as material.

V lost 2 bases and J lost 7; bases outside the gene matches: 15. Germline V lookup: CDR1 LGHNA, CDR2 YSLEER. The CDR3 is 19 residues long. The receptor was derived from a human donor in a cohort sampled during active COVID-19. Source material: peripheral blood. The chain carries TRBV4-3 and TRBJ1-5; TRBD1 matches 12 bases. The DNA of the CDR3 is TGCGCCAGCAGCCAATCCGGGACAGGGGGCGAAGTGAGGGCCCAGCCCCAGCATTTT. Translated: CASSQSGTGGEVRAQPQHF.